This T cell receptor beta chain was sequenced in a study of blood T cell repertoires in COVID-19 (dated by TCRdb to 2018 to 2021). Study-wide context: Samples from collaborators originated in the United States, Italy and Spain and spanned both the acute and convalescent phases of COVID-19. Where available, HLA class I and class II types were taken from metadata supplied by the sample provider and were not determined by assay-based typing. Deeply sampled blood TCRbeta repertoires from subjects exposed to, actively infected with, or recovered from COVID-19 were included in the dataset. A freely available public database, intended as a resource for researchers studying the immune response to SARS-CoV-2, is where the repertoires were released. Samples were obtained from the ongoing ImmuneRACE study (first 160 participants) and from about 1,300 subjects provided by 6 global collaborators. Nearly every sample came with metadata listing a de-identified subject ID, COVID-19 status, age in years and sex. The material from the prospective study consisted of cDNA or gDNA derived from T cells, B-cell-depleted T cells, or PBMCs. Overall results and qualifications from the work: The amount of clinical and demographic metadata varied by source and participant and was provided uncurated.

Whole blood was collected in K2EDTA tubes by collaborating institutions according to the institutions' own protocols. For TCRbeta analysis, collaborator samples were shipped as frozen whole blood, as isolated PBMCs, or as DNA extracted from either sample type. The immunoSEQ Assay, a bias-controlled multiplex PCR, was used to amplify TCRbeta CDR3 regions from genomic DNA. In the original analysis: Within the assay, amplification of reference gene primers was used to estimate how many nucleated cells each sample contained. To quantify the absolute abundance of each unique TCRbeta CDR3 rearrangement, sequence reads were collapsed and filtered. For each sample, productive Simpson clonality was calculated as the square root of Simpson's diversity index across productive rearrangements. Not all clones reach the TCRdb copy of this immuneACCESS table, which keeps in-frame sequences only. Checked studies attribute under half of the gap to unresolved V genes and leave the rest unexplained. V, J and clone size derive from that table, while D and trimming were established from the DNA sequence. The sample table holds more than 100,000 clones, of which 75% to 85% were seen once. 3% to 4.5% of the sample belongs to the ten largest clones.

For this clone: What antigen it recognizes has not been identified. Base qualities were left out, and no much larger clone turns up one base away.

The junction carries 6 bases between V and J, which are trimmed by 0 bases and 1 base respectively. The CDR3 runs 14 residues from the cysteine to the phenylalanine. The retained sequence is limited to the CDR3, 42 bases, with the frame set at the first base. The CDR1 and CDR2 encoded by the germline V gene (reference sequence) are LNHDA and SQIVND. Sample: peripheral blood. The chain links TRBV19 with TRBJ1-1, with no confidently assigned D gene. The clonotype comes from a woman aged 80 or older with acute or convalescent COVID-19. The bases read TGTGCCAGTAGTATAGACAGGCAGAACACTGAAGCTTTCTTT. This gives the protein CASSIDRQNTEAFF.